This T cell receptor (beta chain) was retrieved from a study of cytomegalovirus exposure and HLA in healthy donors. Broader study findings: Rare TCR sequences dominated, though some public TCRs recurred in many donors.

This clone is a singleton in its sample. No antigen is known for it. V was clipped by 0 bases and J by 4 bases; unmatched bases: 3. This CDR3 region has 14 residues. Germline CDR1 reads SGHKS; CDR2 reads YYEKEE (reference sequence). The PCR was carried out with 60 Vbeta primers and 13 Jbeta primers. In the original processing: Later work found tens of millions of unique TCR beta chains, with some 11 million shared. Only in-frame clones appear in the TCRdb table, and some are missing; sequencing was by immunoSEQ multiplex PCR. Clone size and the V and J calls come from that table; the DNA yielded D and trimming. The top ten hold about 2.2% of the sample, which has about 170,000 clones, around 85% seen once.

The J gene is TRBJ1-1, the V gene TRBV5-5; 7 positions match TRBD1. Sample: PBMCs. The receptor's source is a male donor in good health and CMV-seronegative. The CDR3 is CASSLVAGGTEAFF. The CDR3 DNA sequence: TGTGCCAGCAGCTTGGTCGCAGGGGGCACTGAAGCTTTCTTT.